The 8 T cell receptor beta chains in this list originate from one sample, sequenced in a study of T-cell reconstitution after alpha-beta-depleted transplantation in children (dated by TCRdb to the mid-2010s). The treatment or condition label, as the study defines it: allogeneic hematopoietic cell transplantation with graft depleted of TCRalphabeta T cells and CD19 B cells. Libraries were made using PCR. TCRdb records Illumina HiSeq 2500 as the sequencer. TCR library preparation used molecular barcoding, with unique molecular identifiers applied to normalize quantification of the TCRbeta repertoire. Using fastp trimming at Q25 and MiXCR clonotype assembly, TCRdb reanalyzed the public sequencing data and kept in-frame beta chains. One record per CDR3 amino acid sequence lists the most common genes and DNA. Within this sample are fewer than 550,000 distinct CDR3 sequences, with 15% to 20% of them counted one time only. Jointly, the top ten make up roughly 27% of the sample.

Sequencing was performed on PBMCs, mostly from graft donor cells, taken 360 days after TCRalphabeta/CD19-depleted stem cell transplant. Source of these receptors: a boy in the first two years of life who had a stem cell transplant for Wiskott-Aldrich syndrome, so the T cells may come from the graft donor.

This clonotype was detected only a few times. In nucleotides, the CDR3 is TGTGCCAGCAGCTTCACCCCGGGACTAGCGGCTTTCGAGCAGTACTTC. Translation gives CASSFTPGLAAFEQYF. V is TRBV6-2 or TRBV6-3 and J is TRBJ2-7; 11 bases match TRBD2. Germline V gene lookup returns CDR1 MNHEY and CDR2 SVGEGT. The CDR3 loop spans 16 amino acids. Trimming took 6 bases from V and 6 from J; bases not matched to a gene: 13.

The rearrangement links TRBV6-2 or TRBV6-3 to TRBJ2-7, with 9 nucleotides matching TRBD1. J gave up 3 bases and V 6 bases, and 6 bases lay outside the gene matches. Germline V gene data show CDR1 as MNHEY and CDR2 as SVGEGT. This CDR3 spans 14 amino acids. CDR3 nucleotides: TGTGCCAGCAGATACAACAGGGGGCTCTACGAGCAGTACTTC. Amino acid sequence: CASRYNRGLYEQYF.

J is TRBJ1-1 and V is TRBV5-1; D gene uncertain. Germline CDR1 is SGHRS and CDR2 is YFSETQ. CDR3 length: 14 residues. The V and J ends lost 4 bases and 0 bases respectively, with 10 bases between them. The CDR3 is CASSPNGVNTEAFF. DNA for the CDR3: TGCGCCAGCAGCCCCAATGGAGTGAACACTGAAGCTTTCTTT.

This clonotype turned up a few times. The CDR3 loop reads CASSQSGLAKNIQYF. Here the CDR3 DNA reads TGCGCCAGCAGCCAGTCCGGGTTAGCCAAAAACATTCAGTACTTC. The V and J genes are TRBV4-1 and TRBJ2-4; D call uncertain. V lost 3 bases and J lost 0, with 9 bases in between. The germline V gene has CDR1 MGHRA and CDR2 YSYEKL. The CDR3 consists of 15 residues.

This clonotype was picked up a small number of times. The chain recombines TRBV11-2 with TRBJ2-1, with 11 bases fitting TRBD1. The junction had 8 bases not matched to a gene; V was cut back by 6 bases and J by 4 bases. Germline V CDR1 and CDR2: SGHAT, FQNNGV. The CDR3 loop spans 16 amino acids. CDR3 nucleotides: TGTGCCAGCAGAGGGAAAGGGACAGGGGGGTACAATGAGCAGTTCTTC. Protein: CASRGKGTGGYNEQFF.

The CDR3 region has the DNA TGTGCCAGCAGCTGGTTAACTAGCGGGAACAGTGGCACCGGGGAGCTGTTTTTT. Its protein product is CASSWLTSGNSGTGELFF. The V call is TRBV11-2, the J call TRBJ2-2, with TRBD2 identical over 10 bases. Trimming removed 4 bases from V and 4 bases from J; junction bases left unmatched: 12. The CDR3 is 18 residues long. In germline, CDR1 is SGHAT, CDR2 FQNNGV.

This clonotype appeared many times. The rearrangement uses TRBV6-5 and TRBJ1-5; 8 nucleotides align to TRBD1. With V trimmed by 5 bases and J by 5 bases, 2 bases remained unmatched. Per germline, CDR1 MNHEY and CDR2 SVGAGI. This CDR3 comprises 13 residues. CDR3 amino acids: CASSTDRDQPQHF. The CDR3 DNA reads TGTGCCAGCAGTACGGACAGGGATCAGCCCCAGCATTTT.

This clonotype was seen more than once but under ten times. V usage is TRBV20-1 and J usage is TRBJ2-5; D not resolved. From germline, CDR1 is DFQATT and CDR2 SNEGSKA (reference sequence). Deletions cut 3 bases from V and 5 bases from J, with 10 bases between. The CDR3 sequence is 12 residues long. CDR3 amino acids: CSASGRMETQYF. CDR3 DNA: TGCAGTGCTAGCGGCAGAATGGAGACCCAGTACTTC.